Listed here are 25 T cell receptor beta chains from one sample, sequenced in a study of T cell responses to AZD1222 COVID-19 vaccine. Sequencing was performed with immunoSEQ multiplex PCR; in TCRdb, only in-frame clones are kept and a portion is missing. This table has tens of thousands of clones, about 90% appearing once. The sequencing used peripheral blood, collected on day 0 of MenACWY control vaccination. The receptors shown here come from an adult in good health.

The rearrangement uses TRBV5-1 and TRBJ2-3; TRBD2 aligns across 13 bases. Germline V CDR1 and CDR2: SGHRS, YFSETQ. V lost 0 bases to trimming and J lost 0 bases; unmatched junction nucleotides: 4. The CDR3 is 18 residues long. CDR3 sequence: CASSLELAGGPSTDTQYF. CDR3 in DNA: TGCGCCAGCAGCTTGGAACTAGCGGGAGGGCCGAGCACAGATACGCAGTATTTT.

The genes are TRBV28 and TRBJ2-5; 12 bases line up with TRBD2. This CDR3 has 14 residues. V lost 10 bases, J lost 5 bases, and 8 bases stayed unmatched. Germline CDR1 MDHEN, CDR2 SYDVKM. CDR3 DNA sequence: TGTGCCACCATGACTAGCGGGAGCGGGGAGACCCAGTACTTC. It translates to CATMTSGSGETQYF.

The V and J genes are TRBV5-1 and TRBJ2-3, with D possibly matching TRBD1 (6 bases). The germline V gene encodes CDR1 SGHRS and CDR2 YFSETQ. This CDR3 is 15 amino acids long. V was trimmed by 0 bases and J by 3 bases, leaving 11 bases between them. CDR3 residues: CASSLGQGMTDTQYF. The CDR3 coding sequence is TGCGCCAGCAGCTTGGGGCAGGGGATGACAGATACGCAGTATTTT.

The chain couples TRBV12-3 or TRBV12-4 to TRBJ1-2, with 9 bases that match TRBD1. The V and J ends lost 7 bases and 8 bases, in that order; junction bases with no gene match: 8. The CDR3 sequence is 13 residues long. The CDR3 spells CASTGTGFVGYTF. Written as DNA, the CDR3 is TGTGCCAGCACCGGGACAGGGTTTGTCGGCTACACCTTC.

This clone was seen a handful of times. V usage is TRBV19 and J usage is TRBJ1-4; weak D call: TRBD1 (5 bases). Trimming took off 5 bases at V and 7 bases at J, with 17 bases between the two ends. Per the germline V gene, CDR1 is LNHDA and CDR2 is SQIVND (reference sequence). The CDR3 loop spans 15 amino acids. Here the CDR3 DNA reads TGTGCCAGTAGTGCCCCCTCAGGGTTGGCTGAAAAACTGTTTTTT. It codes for CASSAPSGLAEKLFF. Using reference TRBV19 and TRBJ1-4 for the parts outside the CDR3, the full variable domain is DGGITQSPKYLFRKEGQNVTLSCEQNLNHDAMYWYRQDPGQGLRLIYYSQIVNDFQKGDIAEGYSVSREKKESFPLTVTSAQKNPTAFYLCASSAPSGLAEKLFFGSGTQLSVL.

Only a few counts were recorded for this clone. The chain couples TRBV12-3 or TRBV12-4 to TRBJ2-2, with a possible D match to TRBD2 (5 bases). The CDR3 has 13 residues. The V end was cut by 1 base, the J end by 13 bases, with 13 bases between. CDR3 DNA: TGTGCCAGCAGTTTAGTGGCGGGCGGGTGGCTGTTTTTT. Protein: CASSLVAGGWLFF.

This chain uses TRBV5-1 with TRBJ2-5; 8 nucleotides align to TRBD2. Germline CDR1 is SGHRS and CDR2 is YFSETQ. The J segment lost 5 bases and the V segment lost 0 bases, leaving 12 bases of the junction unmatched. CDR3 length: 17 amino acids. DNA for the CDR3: TGCGCCAGCAGCTTGGGCCTAGCGGGCCCGGTTGGGGAGACCCAGTACTTC. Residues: CASSLGLAGPVGETQYF.

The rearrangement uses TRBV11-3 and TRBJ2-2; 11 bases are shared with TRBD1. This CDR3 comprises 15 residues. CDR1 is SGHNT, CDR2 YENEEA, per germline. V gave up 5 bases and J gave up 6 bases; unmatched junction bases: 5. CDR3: CASSRRGQGAGELFF. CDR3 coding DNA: TGTGCCAGCAGCCGACGGGGACAGGGGGCCGGGGAGCTGTTTTTT.

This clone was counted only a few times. CDR3: CASSLHSDQPQHF. In DNA form, the CDR3 reads TGTGCCAGCTCACTACACAGTGATCAGCCCCAGCATTTT. The V and J genes are TRBV18 and TRBJ1-5; D gene uncertain. Germline assignment: CDR1 KGHSH and CDR2 LQKENI. V was shortened by 4 bases and J by 5 bases, with 9 bases between the two germline ends. This CDR3 spans 13 amino acids.

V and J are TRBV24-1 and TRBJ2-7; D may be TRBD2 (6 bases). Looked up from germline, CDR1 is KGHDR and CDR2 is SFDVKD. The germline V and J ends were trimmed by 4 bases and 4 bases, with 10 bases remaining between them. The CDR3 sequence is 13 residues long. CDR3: CATSDGTRYEQYF. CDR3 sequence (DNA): TGTGCCACCAGTGACGGGACTCGGTACGAGCAGTACTTC.

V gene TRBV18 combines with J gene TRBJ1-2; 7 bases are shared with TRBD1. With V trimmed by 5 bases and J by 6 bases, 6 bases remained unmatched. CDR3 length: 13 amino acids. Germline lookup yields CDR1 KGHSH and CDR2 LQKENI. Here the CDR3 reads CASSSRQGHGYTF. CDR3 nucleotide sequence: TGTGCCAGCTCATCCCGACAGGGCCATGGCTACACCTTC.

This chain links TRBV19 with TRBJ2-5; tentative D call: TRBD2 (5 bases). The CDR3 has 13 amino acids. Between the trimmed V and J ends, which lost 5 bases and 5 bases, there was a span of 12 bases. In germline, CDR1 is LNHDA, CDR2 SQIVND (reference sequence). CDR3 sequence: CASSSPVAETQYF. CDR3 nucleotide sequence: TGTGCCAGTAGTTCCCCCGTAGCGGAGACCCAGTACTTC. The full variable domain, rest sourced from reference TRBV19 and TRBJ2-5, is DGGITQSPKYLFRKEGQNVTLSCEQNLNHDAMYWYRQDPGQGLRLIYYSQIVNDFQKGDIAEGYSVSREKKESFPLTVTSAQKNPTAFYLCASSSPVAETQYFGPGTRLLVL.

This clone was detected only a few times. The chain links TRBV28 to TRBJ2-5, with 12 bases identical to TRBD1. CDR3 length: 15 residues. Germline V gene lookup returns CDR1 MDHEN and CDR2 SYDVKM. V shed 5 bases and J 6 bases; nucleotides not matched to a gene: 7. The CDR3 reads CASSPGTGGLKTQYF. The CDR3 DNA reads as TGTGCCAGCAGTCCCGGGACAGGGGGCTTAAAGACCCAGTACTTC. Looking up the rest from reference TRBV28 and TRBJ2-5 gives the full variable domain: DVKVTQSSRYLVKRTGEKVFLECVQDMDHENMFWYRQDPGLGLRLIYFSYDVKMKEKGDIPEGYSVSREKKERFSLILESASTNQTSMYLCASSPGTGGLKTQYFGPGTRLLVL.

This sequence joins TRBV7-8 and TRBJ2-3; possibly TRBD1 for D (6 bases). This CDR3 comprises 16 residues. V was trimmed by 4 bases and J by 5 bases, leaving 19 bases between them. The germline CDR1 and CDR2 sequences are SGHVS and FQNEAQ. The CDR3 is CASSSPPGGLRDTQYF. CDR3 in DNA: TGTGCCAGCAGCTCCCCCCCTGGGGGCTTGAGAGATACGCAGTATTTT. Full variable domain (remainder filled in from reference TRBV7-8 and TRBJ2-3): GAGVSQSPRYKVAKRGQDVALRCDPISGHVSLFWYQQALGQGPEFLTYFQNEAQLDKSGLPSDRFFAERPEGSVSTLKIQRTQQEDSAVYLCASSSPPGGLRDTQYFGPGTRLTVL.

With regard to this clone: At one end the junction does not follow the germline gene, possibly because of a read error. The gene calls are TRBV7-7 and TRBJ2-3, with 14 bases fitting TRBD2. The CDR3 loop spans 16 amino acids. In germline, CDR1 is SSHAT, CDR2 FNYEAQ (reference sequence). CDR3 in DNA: TGTGCTAGCAGCTTCGGACTAGCGGGAGGTGCCGATACGCAGTATTTT. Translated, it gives CASSFGLAGGADTQYF.

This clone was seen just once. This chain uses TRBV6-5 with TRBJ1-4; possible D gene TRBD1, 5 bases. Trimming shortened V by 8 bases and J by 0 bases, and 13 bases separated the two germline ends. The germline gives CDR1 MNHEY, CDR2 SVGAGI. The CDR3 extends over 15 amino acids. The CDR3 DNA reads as TGTGCCAGCGGTCCGATGACAGCAACTAATGAAAAACTGTTTTTT. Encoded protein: CASGPMTATNEKLFF.

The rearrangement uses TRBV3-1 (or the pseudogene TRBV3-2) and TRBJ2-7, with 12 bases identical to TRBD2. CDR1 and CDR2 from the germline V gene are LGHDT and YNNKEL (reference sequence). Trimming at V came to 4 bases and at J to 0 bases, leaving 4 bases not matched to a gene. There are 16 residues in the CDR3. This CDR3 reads CASSRGLAGTSYEQYF. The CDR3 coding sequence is TGTGCCAGCAGCCGCGGACTAGCGGGAACCTCCTACGAGCAGTACTTC.

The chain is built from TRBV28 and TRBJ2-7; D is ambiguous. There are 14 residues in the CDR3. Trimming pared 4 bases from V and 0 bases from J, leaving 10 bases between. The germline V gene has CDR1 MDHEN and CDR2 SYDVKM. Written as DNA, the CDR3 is TGTGCCAGCAGTTCTCCTCCCCCCTCCTACGAGCAGTACTTC. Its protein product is CASSSPPPSYEQYF.

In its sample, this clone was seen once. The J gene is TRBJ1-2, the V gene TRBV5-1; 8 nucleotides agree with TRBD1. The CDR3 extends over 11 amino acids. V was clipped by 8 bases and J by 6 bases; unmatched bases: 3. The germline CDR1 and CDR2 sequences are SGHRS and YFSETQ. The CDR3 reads CASLDRDGYTF. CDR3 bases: TGCGCCAGTCTGGACAGGGATGGCTACACCTTC.

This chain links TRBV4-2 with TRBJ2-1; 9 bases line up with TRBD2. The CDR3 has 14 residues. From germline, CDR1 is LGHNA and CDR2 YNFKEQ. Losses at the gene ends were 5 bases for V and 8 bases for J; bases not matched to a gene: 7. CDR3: CASSGASGEDEQFF. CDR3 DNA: TGTGCCAGCAGCGGGGCTAGCGGGGAAGATGAGCAGTTCTTC.

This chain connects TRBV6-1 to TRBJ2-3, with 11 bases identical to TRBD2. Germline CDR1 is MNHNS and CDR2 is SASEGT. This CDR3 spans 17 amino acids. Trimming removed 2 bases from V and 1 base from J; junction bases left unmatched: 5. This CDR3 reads CASSELGSGRGTDTQYF. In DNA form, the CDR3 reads TGTGCCAGCAGTGAACTCGGTAGCGGGAGGGGCACAGATACGCAGTATTTT.

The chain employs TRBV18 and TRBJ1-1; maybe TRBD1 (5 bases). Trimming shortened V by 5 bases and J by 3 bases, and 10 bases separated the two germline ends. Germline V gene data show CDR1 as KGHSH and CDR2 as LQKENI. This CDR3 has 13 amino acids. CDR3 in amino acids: CASSEQVYTEAFF. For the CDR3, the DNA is TGTGCCAGCTCAGAACAGGTGTACACTGAAGCTTTCTTT. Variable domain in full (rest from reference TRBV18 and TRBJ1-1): NAGVMQNPRHLVRRRGQEARLRCSPMKGHSHVYWYRQLPEEGLKFMVYLQKENIIDESGMPKERFSAEFPKEGPSILRIQQVVRGDSAAYFCASSEQVYTEAFFGQGTRLTVV.

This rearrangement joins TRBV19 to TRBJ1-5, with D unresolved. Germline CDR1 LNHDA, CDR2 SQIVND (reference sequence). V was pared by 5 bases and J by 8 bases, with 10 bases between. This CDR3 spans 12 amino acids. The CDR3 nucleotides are TGTGCCAGTAGTCGGACCTGGGAGCCCCAGCATTTT. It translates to CASSRTWEPQHF.

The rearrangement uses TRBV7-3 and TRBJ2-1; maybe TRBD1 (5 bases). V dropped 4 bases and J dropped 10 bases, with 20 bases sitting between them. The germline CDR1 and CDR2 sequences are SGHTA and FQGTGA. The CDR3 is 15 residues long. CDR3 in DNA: TGTGCCAGCAGCTACACGGTGGGGCCAACAATCGAGCAGTTCTTC. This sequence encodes CASSYTVGPTIEQFF.

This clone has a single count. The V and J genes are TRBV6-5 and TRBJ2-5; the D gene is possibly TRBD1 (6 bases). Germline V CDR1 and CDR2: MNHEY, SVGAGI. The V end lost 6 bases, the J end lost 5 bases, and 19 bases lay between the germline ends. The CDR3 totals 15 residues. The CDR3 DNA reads TGTGCCAGCAGCCCCGACAGGTTGGGCCCGGAGACCCAGTACTTC. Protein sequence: CASSPDRLGPETQYF.